This section outlines one T cell receptor beta chain sequence together with its context. Its specificity is unknown. This CDR3 has 16 amino acids. The germline V and J ends were trimmed by 0 bases and 5 bases, with 14 bases remaining between them. The V gene's germline CDR1 is MNHNY and CDR2 SVGAGI (reference sequence). This sample is part of a study of cytomegalovirus exposure and HLA in healthy donors. Findings and caveats of the study: After further analysis at a later stage, 16,951 TCR beta sequences were associated with HLA alleles at 0.05 false discovery rate.

Primers: 60 Vbeta forward and 13 Jbeta reverse. Generated by immunoSEQ multiplex PCR, the TCRdb table keeps only in-frame clones and is missing some. In the table there are around 100,000 clones, about 80% of which are singletons. The sequencing sample was made of PBMCs. This rearrangement joins TRBV6-6 to TRBJ2-1, with no clear D. This sequence originates from a man aged 50 or older in good health and CMV-seropositive. Here the CDR3 DNA reads TGTGCCAGCAGTTACTCGAGTCACGTCTTAAACAATGAGCAGTTCTTC. Translating it yields CASSYSSHVLNNEQFF.